The source of this T cell receptor (beta chain) is a study of shared clonotypes between healthy human individuals. This CDR3 is built from 12 residues. Germline CDR1 SGHRS, CDR2 YFSETQ. V was cut by 0 bases and J by 5 bases, with 5 bases left in between. Sorted-subset replicate PCR reactions contained roughly 210 ng DNA, corresponding to about 30,000 T cell genomes. The data were produced by immunoSEQ multiplex PCR, yet TCRdb's version contains in-frame clones alone and is incomplete. The sample comprises some 650,000 clones, around 97% of which are singletons, and approximately 0.057% rests with the top ten.

The V gene is TRBV5-1, the J gene TRBJ2-5, with D hard to call. This TCR was recovered from a woman in her thirties in good health. The sequencing input was naive CD4+ T cells sorted from blood. As for subset: CD45RA+ positively selected. DNA of the CDR3: TGCGCCAGCAGCTTGGATTCGGAGACCCAGTACTTC. It encodes CASSLDSETQYF.